This T cell receptor (beta chain) came from a study of tumor-infiltrating lymphocytes in primary liver carcinoma. Study-wide background: T1-T3 N0M0 was the stage of the tumors, which were about 4.2 to 11 cm across.

Unsorted bulk tissue of roughly 18-32 mg yielded co-extracted RNA and DNA. Patients had chronic HBV infection and were treatment-naive. This clonotype was detected many times. Its specificity is not known. Trimming removed 8 bases at V and 3 bases at J, with 13 bases between. Per the germline V gene, CDR1 is WNHNN and CDR2 is SYGVQD (reference sequence). There are 14 residues in the CDR3. Overall study findings and caveats: Between tumor regions, pairs overlapped more than tumor-adjacent and tumor-blood pairs did. A significantly higher top-250-clone fraction was found in tumors than in blood (p = 0.039).

Starting from roughly 540 ng of total RNA, TCR beta cDNA was produced with a primer in the constant region. TCR beta libraries came from three nested multiplex PCR rounds using slightly modified ARM-PCR. TRBV1-TRBV30 forward primers and a C-beta reverse primer were used in the first two PCR rounds, which each ran for about 10 cycles. One entry per CDR3 protein results from TCRdb running MiXCR on the multiplex PCR reads. The sample has tens of thousands of distinct CDR3 sequences, about 71% seen once. Sample: liver tumor tissue from sampling region 4. Sample subset: tumor region T4, right-lateral pole. The chain is built from TRBV10-1 and TRBJ2-2; D remains ambiguous. The clonotype originates from a man aged 35-49 years with primary liver carcinoma and hepatitis B virus infection. CDR3 sequence: CASSDGTDTGELFF. In DNA form, the CDR3 reads TGCGCCAGCTCCGACGGCACAGACACCGGGGAGCTGTTTTTT.